This T cell receptor (beta chain) comes out of a study of blood T cells in healthy people across ages. General study findings and limits: Diversity estimates drawn from one million T cells were deemed underestimates.

The J segment lost 2 bases and the V segment lost 4 bases, leaving 12 bases of the junction unmatched. CDR1 is WNHNN and CDR2 is SYGVQD in the germline V gene (reference sequence). CDR3 size: 17 residues. Isolated PBMCs totaled at least 7 million in each sample. Total RNA extracted from each sample amounted to at least 5.5 micrograms. The second PCR ran roughly 6 to 12 cycles with a sample-barcoded 5' primer and J-beta primers. Via MiXCR, TCRdb re-called the 5' RACE reads, giving one row per CDR3 protein. The sample has 1,500,000 or so distinct CDR3 sequences; 59% are singletons. This clonotype was detected only once. The antigen is unknown.

Input material: blood. The source of this sequence is a young man in good health. The V call is TRBV10-1, the J call TRBJ2-7; 9 bases line up with TRBD1. This CDR3 is CASSGSGTGNHPYEQYF. CDR3 nucleotides: TGCGCCAGCAGTGGATCCGGGACAGGGAACCATCCCTACGAGCAGTACTTC.